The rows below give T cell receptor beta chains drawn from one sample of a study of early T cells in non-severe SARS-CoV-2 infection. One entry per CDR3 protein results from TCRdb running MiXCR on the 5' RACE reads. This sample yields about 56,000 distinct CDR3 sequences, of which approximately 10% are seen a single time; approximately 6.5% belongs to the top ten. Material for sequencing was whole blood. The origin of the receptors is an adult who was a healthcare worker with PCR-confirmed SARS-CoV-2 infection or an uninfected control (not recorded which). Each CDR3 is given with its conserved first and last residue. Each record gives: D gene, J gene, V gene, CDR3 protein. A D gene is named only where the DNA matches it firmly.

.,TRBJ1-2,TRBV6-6,CASTKTVQASLGYTF
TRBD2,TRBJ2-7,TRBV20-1,CSAGMTSGRARQYF
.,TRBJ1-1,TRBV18,CASSYTANTEAFF
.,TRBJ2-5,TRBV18,CASSRLGETQYF
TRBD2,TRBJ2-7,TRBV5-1,CASSLGTTSYEQYF
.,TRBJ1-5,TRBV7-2,CASSTSNQPQHF
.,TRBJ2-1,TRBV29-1,CSVEGGSSYNEQFF
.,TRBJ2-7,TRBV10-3,CAITTGAGYEQYF
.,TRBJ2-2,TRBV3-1,CASSYANTGELFF
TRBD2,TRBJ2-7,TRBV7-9,CASSLDTGLAYEQYF
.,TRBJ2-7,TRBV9,CASSRSGLMTYEQYF
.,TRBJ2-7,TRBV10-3,CAISGVQLGEQYF
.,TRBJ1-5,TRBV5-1,CASSLYGMSNQPQHF
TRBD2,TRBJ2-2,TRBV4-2,CASSLTGGVTGELFF
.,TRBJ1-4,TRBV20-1,CSAMTGYEKLFF
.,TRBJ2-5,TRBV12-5,CASGPGNGAETQYF
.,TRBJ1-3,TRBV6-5,CATETGNTIYF
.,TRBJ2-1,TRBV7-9,CASSRQLQNNEQFF
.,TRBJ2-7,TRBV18,CASSKGATSYEQYF
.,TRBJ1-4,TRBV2,CASAGSRNEKLFF
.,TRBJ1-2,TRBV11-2,CASSLDRGEGGYTF
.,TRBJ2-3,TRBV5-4,CASSYSGADTQYF
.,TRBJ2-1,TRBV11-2,CASPGESYNEQFF
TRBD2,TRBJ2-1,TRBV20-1,CSARDRASGGDEQFF
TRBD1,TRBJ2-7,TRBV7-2,CASSLVQGAYEQYF
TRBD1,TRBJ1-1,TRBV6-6,CASSPGQGALGTEAFF
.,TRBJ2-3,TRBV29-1,CVTDTDTQYF
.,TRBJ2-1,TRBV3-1,CATGMTPNNEQFF
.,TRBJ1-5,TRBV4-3,CASSAGTGYSNQPQHF
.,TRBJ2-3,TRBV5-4,CASSSGSWATQYF
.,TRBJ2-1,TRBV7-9,CASRRGSYNEQFF
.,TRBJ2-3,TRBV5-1,CASSPPSTGDTQYF
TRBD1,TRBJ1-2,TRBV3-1,CASSRNGQAYGYTF
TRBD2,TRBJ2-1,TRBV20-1,CSARDNLGLAQNEQFF
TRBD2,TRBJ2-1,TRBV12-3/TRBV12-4,CASSFNVGGFQNEQFF
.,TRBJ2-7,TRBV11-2,CASSSGLEQYF
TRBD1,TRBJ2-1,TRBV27,CASSLSGTGNEQFF
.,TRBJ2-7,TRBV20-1,CSATDQQFTYEQYF
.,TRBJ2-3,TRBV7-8,CASSLENMGDSTDTQYF
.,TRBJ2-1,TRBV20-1,CSASTWSYNEQFF
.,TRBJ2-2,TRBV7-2,CASSFSVDTGELFF
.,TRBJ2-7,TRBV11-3,CASSLRTDSYEQYF
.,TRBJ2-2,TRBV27,CASSLIGIPGELFF
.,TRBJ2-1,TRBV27,CASSLRDGTSGEQFF
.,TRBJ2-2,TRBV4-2,CASSQDVRGSTREGVGELFF
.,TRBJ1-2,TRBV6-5,CASSIRELYGYTF
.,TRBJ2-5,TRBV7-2,CASSFITHQETQYF
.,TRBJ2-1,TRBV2,CASSVFELNEQFF
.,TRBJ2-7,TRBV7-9,CASSSWGARSSYEQYF
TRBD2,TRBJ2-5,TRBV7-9,CASSPAIASGQETQYF
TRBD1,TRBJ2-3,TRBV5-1,CASSGGQTDTQYF
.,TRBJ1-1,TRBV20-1,CSAAREPNTEAFF
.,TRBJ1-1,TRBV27,CASSFYGSGSEAFF
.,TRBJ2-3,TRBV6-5,CASSSPLVGGTDTQYF
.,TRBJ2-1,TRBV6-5,CASSLSGSGHNEQFF
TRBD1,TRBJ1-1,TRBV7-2,CASSLPLQGVRGSGTEAFF
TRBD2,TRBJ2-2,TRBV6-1,CATARSGTLSGELFF